The entry that follows covers one TCR beta chain sequence. The data derive from a study of human T cells and chemical hapten exposure. Study in general: Small discrepancies in pooled library volume mainly accounted for the varying TCR yields per sample.

This CDR3 has 15 residues. The V end was cut by 9 bases, the J end by 3 bases, with 21 bases between. Germline CDR1 is MNHEY and CDR2 is SVGEGT. Authors' data handling: From about 22,000 to 700,000 TCRs were found per sample, with a median of around 96,000. One entry per CDR3 protein, called by TCRdb with MiXCR from the RACE reads. What appears here as the V and J calls and clone size reflects TCRdb's work, not the paper's. The table includes a few hundred thousand distinct CDR3 sequences, roughly 6% detected once. The sample's time point: pre-sensitization, week 0. The treatment here: therapeutic diphenylcyclopropenone sensitization with weekly scalp DPC. The drawing of blood occurred before each patch test was applied.

The chain couples TRBV6-2 or TRBV6-3 to TRBJ2-7, with a tentative D call TRBD1 (8 bases). This TCR derives from a woman between 18 and 29 years old with alopecia areata. Some clones in this sample may be carry-over from other donors' samples. Specimen: whole blood, collected in connection with sensitization to the hapten diphenylcyclopropenone (DPC). The CDR3 region has the DNA TGTGCCAGTAGCCGAGGAACAGGGGGGGTCTACGAGCAGTACTTC. Residues: CASSRGTGGVYEQYF.